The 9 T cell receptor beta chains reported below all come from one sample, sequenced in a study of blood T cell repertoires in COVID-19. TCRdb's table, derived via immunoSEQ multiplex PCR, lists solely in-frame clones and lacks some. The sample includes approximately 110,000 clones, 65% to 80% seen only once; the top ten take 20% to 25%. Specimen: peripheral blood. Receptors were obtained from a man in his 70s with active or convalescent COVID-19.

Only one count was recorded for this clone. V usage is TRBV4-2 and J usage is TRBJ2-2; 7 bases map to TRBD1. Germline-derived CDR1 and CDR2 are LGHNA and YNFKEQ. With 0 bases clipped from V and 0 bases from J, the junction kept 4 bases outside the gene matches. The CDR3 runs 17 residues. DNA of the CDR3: TGTGCCAGCAGCCAAGACGAGGGGGCACCGAACACCGGGGAGCTGTTTTTT. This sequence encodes CASSQDEGAPNTGELFF.

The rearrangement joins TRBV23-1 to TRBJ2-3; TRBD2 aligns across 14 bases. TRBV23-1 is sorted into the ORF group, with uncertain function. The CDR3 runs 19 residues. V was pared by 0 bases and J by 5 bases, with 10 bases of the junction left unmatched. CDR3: CASSQSGTSGGAHGDTQYF. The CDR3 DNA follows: TGCGCCAGCAGTCAATCCGGGACTAGCGGGGGCGCCCACGGAGATACGCAGTATTTT.

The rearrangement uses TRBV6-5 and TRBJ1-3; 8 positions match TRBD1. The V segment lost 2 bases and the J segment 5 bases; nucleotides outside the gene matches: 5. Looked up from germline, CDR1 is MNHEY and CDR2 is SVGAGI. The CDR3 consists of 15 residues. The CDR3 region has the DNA TGTGCCAGCAGTTACGTGGCAGGGGGCCGAAACACCATATATTTT. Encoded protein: CASSYVAGGRNTIYF.

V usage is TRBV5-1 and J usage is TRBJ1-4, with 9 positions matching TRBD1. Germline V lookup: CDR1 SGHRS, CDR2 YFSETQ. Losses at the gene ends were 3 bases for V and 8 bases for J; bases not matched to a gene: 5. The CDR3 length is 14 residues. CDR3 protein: CASSYGQGKEKLFF. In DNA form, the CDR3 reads TGCGCCAGCAGCTATGGACAGGGGAAAGAAAAACTGTTTTTT.

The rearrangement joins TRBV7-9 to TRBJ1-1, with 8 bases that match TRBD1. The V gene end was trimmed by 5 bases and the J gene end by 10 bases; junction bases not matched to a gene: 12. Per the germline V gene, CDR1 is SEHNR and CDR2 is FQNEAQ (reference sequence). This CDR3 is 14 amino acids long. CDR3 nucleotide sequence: TGTGCCAGCAGCCAAGGCAGGGGGCCAGCAGGAGCTTTCTTT. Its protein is CASSQGRGPAGAFF.

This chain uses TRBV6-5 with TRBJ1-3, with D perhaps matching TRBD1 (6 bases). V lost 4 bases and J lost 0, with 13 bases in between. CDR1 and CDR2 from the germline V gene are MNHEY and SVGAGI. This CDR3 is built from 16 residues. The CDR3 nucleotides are TGTGCCAGCAGTTCTTTCCCACAGGGCTCTGGAAACACCATATATTTT. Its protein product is CASSSFPQGSGNTIYF.

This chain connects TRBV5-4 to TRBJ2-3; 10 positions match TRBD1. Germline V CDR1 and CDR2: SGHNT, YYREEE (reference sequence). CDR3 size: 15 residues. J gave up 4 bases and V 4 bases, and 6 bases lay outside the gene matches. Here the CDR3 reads CASSPLGQGSDTQYF. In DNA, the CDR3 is TGTGCCAGCAGCCCCTTGGGACAGGGGTCAGATACGCAGTATTTT.

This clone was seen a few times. CDR3 DNA sequence: TGTGCCAGTTCACCAAACAGGGCTTCAAACACTGAAGCTTTCTTT. Its protein product is CASSPNRASNTEAFF. The genes are TRBV19 and TRBJ1-1, with a weak D call TRBD1 (6 bases). Trimming cost V 8 bases and J 2 bases, with 18 bases left between them. The germline V gene encodes CDR1 LNHDA and CDR2 SQIVND (reference sequence). The CDR3 is 15 residues long. The whole variable domain, remainder taken from reference TRBV19 and TRBJ1-1, is DGGITQSPKYLFRKEGQNVTLSCEQNLNHDAMYWYRQDPGQGLRLIYYSQIVNDFQKGDIAEGYSVSREKKESFPLTVTSAQKNPTAFYLCASSPNRASNTEAFFGQGTRLTVV.

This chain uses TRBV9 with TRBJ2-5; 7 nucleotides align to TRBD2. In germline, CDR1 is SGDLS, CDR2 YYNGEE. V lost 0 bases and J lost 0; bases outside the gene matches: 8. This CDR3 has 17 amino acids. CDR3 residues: CASSVGSAGVYQETQYF. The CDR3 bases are TGTGCCAGCAGCGTAGGTTCGGCGGGGGTGTACCAAGAGACCCAGTACTTC.